The clone carrying this TCR beta chain was seen only once. This sample stems from a study of blood T cell repertoires in COVID-19. Study in general: In each case, the material was cDNA or gDNA derived from T cells, B-cell-depleted T cells, or PBMCs.

Repertoires were generated with immunoSEQ multiplex PCR, while TCRdb's copy carries only in-frame clones and drops some. The data contain more than 300,000 clones, more than 75% of them singletons. CDR3 size: 14 residues. Trimming removed 5 bases at V and 6 bases at J, with 13 bases between. The V gene's germline CDR1 is LNHNV and CDR2 YYDKDF (reference sequence). Individuals drawn from about 26 US areas were roughly 18 to 89 years old. Each recovered donor of Cohort 3 presented with two negative PCRs, clearance, or symptom resolution. J is TRBJ2-2 and V is TRBV15, with D perhaps matching TRBD1 (5 bases). The material sequenced was PBMCs or T cells enriched from blood (not recorded which). This clonotype originated in a woman under 30 who had recovered from COVID-19. This chain's CDR3 is CATSGQRGSGELFF. The DNA of the CDR3 is TGTGCCACCAGCGGACAAAGGGGATCCGGGGAGCTGTTTTTT.